This TCR beta chain stems from a study of CD8 T cells in ankylosing spondylitis. General study results and limits: The clones that were linked to disease were reported to be significantly enriched in matched synovial fluid samples from ankylosing spondylitis patients. What appeared characteristic of ankylosing spondylitis blood was a TCR beta motif of under 10 highly homologous variants. A CD8+ phenotype characterized the disease-linked clones, which were relatively rare in peripheral blood.

Worth noting for this clonotype: Its antigen is undetermined.

Libraries for TCR beta were made by quantitative 5'-RACE with molecular barcodes. MiXCR, applied by TCRdb to the 5' RACE reads, yields one record per CDR3 protein. There are 130,000 or so distinct CDR3 sequences in the sample; around 7% occur only once, and less than 15% lies in the top ten. V dropped 3 bases and J dropped 2 bases, with 4 bases sitting between them. This CDR3 has 12 amino acids. J is TRBJ2-5 and V is TRBV12-3 or TRBV12-4; D not certain. The sequencing sample was made of blood, either unsorted or a sorted T cell fraction (not recorded which). The source is a male donor with ankylosing spondylitis or in good health (not recorded which). CDR3 in DNA: TGTGCCAGCAGTTTTGTGCAAGAGACCCAGTACTTC. It specifies CASSFVQETQYF.